In its sample, the clone carrying this TCR beta chain was seen once. The sample comes from a study of blood T cell repertoires in COVID-19. Clones were read by immunoSEQ multiplex PCR, and TCRdb kept only the in-frame ones, dropping some. The sample includes tens of thousands of clones, approximately 88% of them seen just once. The V end was cut by 6 bases, the J end by 1 base, with 13 bases between. Germline CDR1 MNHEY, CDR2 SMNVEV (reference sequence). CDR3 size: 15 residues. The V gene is TRBV27, the J gene TRBJ2-1, with D perhaps TRBD2 (6 bases). The TCR comes from a human donor in a cohort sampled during active COVID-19. The specimen was peripheral blood. The CDR3 sequence is CASRRRAVSYNEQFF. The CDR3 bases are TGTGCCAGCAGGAGGAGGGCGGTGTCCTACAATGAGCAGTTCTTC.